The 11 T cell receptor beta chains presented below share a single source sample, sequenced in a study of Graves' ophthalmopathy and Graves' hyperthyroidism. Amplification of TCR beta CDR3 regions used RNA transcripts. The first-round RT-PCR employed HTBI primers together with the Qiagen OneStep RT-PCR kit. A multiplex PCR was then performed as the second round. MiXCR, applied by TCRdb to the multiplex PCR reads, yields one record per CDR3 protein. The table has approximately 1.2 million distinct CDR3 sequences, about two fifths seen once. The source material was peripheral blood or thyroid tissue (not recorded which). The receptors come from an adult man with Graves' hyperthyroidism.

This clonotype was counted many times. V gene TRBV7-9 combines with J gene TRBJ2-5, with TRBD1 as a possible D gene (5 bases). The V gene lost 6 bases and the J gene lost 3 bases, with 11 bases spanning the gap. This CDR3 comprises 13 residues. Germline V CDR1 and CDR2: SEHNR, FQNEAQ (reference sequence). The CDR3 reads CASSSPGKETQYF. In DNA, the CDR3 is TGTGCCAGCAGTTCCCCAGGGAAAGAGACCCAGTACTTC.

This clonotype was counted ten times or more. CDR3 DNA: TGTGCCAGTAGTACTGACACCGCTGAAGCTTTCTTT. It yields the protein CASSTDTAEAFF. The chain uses TRBV19 and TRBJ1-1, with D unresolved. CDR3 size: 12 residues. Germline lookup yields CDR1 LNHDA and CDR2 SQIVND (reference sequence). V lost 4 bases and J 6 bases, leaving 9 bases between the germline ends.

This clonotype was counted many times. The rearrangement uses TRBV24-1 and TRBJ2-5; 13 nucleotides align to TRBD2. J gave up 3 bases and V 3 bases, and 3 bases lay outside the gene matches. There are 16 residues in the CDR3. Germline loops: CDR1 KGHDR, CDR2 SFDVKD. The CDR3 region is CATSDAGTSGEETQYF. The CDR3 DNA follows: TGTGCCACCAGTGATGCCGGGACTAGCGGGGAAGAGACCCAGTACTTC.

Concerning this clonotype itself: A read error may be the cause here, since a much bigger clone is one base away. CDR3 protein: CASSGTRVDTGELLF. The DNA for the CDR3 is TGTGCCAGCAGCGGGACTAGGGTCGACACCGGGGAGCTGCTTTTT. The genes are TRBV7-6 and TRBJ2-2; TRBD2 matches at 8 bases. Germline assignment: CDR1 SGHVS and CDR2 FNYEAQ. The CDR3 covers 15 residues.

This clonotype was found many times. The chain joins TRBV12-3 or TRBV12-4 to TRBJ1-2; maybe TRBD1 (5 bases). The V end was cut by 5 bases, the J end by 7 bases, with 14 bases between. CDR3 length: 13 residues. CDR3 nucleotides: TGTGCCAGCAGTCCCCAGGGAGGGACTGGCTACACCTTC. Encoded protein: CASSPQGGTGYTF.

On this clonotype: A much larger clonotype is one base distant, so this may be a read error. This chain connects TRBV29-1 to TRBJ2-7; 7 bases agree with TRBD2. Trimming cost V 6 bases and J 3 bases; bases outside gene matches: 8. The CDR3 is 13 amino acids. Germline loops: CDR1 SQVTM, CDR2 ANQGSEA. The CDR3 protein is CSVATSADYEQYF. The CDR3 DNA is TGCAGCGTCGCTACTAGCGCCGACTACGAGCAGTACTTC.

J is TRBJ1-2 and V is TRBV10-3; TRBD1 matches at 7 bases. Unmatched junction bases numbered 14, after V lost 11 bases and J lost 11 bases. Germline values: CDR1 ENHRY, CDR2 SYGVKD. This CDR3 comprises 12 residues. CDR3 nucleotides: TGTGCCGGCGGAGGAGGGGGCGGTGGGTACACCTTC. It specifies CAGGGGGGGYTF.

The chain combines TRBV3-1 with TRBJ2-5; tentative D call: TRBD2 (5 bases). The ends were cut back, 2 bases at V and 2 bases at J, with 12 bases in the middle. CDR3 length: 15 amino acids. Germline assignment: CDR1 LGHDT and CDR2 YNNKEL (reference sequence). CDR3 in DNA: TGTGCCAGCAGCCAAAAGGAACTAGTTCAAGAGACCCAGTACTTC. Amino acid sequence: CASSQKELVQETQYF.

For the CDR3, the DNA is TGTGCCAGCAGTATCTCGGCGGGGTGGGAAAAACTGTTTTTT. It translates to CASSISAGWEKLFF. This chain uses TRBV12-3 or TRBV12-4 with TRBJ1-4, with D unclear. The CDR3 consists of 14 residues. Trimming cost V 5 bases and J 8 bases, with 15 bases left between them.

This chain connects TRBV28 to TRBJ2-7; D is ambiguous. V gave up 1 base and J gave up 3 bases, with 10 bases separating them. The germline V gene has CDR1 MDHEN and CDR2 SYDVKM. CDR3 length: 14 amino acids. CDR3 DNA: TGTGCCAGCAGTTTATCGGATGGCGGCTACGAGCAGTACTTC. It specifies CASSLSDGGYEQYF.

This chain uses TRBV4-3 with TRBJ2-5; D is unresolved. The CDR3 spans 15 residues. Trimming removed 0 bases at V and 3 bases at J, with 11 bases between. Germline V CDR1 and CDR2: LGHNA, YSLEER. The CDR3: CASSQDVLGEETQYF. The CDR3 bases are TGCGCCAGCAGCCAAGATGTTCTTGGGGAAGAGACCCAGTACTTC.